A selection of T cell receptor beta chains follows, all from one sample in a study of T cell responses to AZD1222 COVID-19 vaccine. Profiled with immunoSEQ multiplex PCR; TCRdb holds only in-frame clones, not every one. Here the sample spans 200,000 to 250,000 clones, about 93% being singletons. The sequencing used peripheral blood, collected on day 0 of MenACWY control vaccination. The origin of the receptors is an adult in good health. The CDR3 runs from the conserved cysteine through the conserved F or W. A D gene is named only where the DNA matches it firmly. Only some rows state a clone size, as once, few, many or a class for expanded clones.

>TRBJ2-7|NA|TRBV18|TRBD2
TGTGCCAGCTCCACAGGACTAGCGGAAAGTGTCGGCCTAGGGGAGCAGTACTTC
CASSTGLAESVGLGEQYF
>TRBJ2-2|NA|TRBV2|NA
TGTGCCAGCACCCTACAGGGTGAACGGACCGGGGAGCTGTTTTTT
CASTLQGERTGELFF
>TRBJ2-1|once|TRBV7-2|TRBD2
TGTGCCAGCAGCTCTCGGACTAGCGGGGGGGTAAATGAGCAGTTCTTC
CASSSRTSGGVNEQFF
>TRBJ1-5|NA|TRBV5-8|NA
TGTGCCAGCAGCTTGGGCAGGATCAATCAGCCCCAGCATTTT
CASSLGRINQPQHF
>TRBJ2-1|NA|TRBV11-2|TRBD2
TGTGCCAGCAGCTCACGGCTAGCGGCCTCTGGCAATGAGCAGTTCTTC
CASSSRLAASGNEQFF
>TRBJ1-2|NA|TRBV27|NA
TGTGCCAGCAGTTTTAAGGGGAATGGCTACACCTTC
CASSFKGNGYTF
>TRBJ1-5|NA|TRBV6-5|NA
TGTGCCAGCAGTTACCGGTCGGTAGGGAGCAATCAGCCCCAGCATTTT
CASSYRSVGSNQPQHF
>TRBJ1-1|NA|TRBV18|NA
TGTGCCAGCTCACCGACGGGGAACACTGAAGCTTTCTTT
CASSPTGNTEAFF
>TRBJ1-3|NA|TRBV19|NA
TGTGCCAGTAGTCCACAGGCGCGCTCTGGAAACACCATATATTTT
CASSPQARSGNTIYF
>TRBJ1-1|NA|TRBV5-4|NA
TGTGCCAGCAGCTTGGGTCGGGATAGAAACACTGAAGCTTTCTTT
CASSLGRDRNTEAFF
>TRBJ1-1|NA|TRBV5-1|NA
TGCGCCAGCAGCTTGGACGCAGGGGCGAACACTGAAGCTTTCTTT
CASSLDAGANTEAFF
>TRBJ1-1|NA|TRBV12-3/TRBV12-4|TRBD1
TGTGCCAGCAGGGGGACAGGGAACACTGAAGCTTTCTTT
CASRGTGNTEAFF
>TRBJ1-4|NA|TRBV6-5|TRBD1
TGTGCCAGCAGGGGACAGGGGCGTGGGGAAAAACTGTTTTTT
CASRGQGRGEKLFF
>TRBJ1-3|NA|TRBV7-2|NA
TGTGCCAGCAGCTACGAAGGGCCCTCTGGAAACACCATATATTTT
CASSYEGPSGNTIYF
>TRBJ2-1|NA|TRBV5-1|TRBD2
TGCGCCAGCAGCTCCAGCGGGGGGGCGCTGGAGCAGTTCTTC
CASSSSGGALEQFF
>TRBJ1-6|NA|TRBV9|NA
TGTGCCAGCAGCCCCAGGGGAGGCTCCTATAATTCACCCCTCCACTTT
CASSPRGGSYNSPLHF
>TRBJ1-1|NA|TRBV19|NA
TGTGCCAGTAGTTACTCAGGGGTTACTGAAGCTTTCTTT
CASSYSGVTEAFF
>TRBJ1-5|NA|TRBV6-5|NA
TGTGCCAGCAGTTACTCTTATGGGGGGGTAAATCAGCCCCAGCATTTT
CASSYSYGGVNQPQHF
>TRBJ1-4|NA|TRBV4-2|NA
TGTGCCAGCAGCCAAGTAATGAGAGAAAAACTGTTTTTT
CASSQVMREKLFF
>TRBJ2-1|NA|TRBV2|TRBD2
TGTGCCAGCAGGACTAGCGGGAGCTCCTACAATGAGCAGTTCTTC
CASRTSGSSYNEQFF
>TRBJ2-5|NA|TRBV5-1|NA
TGCGCCAGCAGCTTGGAGGACTCACAAGAGACCCAGTACTTC
CASSLEDSQETQYF
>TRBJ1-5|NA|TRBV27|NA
TGTGCCAGCAGTTTATTGGCCTTTAGCAATCAGCCCCAGCATTTT
CASSLLAFSNQPQHF
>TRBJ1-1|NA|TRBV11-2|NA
TGTGCCAGCAGCTTAGTAGTTTGGGCTGCTACGGACGAAGCTTTCTTT
CASSLVVWAATDEAFF
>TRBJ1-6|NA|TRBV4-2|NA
TGTGCCAGCAGCCAAGATCCAGGGTTAGTTAATTCACCCCTCCACTTT
CASSQDPGLVNSPLHF
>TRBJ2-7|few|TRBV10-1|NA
TGCGCCAGCAGTTCCTTTCCCATCTCCTACGAGCAGTACTTC
CASSSFPISYEQYF
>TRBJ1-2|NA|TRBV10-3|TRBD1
TGTGCCATCAGTCGGGACAGGGGAGACTATGGCTACACCTTC
CAISRDRGDYGYTF
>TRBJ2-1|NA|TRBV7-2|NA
TGTGCCAGCAGCTTAATCAGATACAATGAGCAGTTCTTC
CASSLIRYNEQFF
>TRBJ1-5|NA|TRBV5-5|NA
TGTGCCAGCAGCTGGGGATGGGACAATCAGCCCCAGCATTTT
CASSWGWDNQPQHF
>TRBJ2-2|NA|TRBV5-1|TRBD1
TGCGCCAGCACGTATATGGGACAGTTAAACACCGGGGAGCTGTTTTTT
CASTYMGQLNTGELFF
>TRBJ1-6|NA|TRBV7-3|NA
TGTGCCAGCAGCTTAACCGGCGCCAGCTCCTATAATTCACCCCTCCACTTT
CASSLTGASSYNSPLHF
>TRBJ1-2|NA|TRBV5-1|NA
TGCGCCAGCAGCTTGGAGGGGGGTGTGGGCTACACCTTC
CASSLEGGVGYTF
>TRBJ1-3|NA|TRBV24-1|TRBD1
TGTGCCACCCCCGCCGAGGGGGCGAACTATGGAAACACCATATATTTT
CATPAEGANYGNTIYF
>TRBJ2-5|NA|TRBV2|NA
TGTGCCAGCAGTTCGGTTGGGACCCAGTACTTC
CASSSVGTQYF
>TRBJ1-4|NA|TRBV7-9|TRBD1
TGTGCCAGCAGCCGGACAGGGGCCACTAATGAAAAACTGTTTTTT
CASSRTGATNEKLFF
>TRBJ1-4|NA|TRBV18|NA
TGTGCCAGCTCACTCTTGGACAGACGAAATGGAAAACTGTTTTTT
CASSLLDRRNGKLFF
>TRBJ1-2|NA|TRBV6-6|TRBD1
TGTGCCACCGGGACAGGGGGCGCCTATGGCTACACCTTC
CATGTGGAYGYTF
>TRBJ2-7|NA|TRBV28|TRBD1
TGTGCCAGCAGTTTATATGGGACAGGGGGAATCTACGAGCAGTACTTC
CASSLYGTGGIYEQYF
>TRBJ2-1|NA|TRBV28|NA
TGTGCCAGCAGGGAGAGACTAGTAGTGCACAATGAGCAGTTCTTC
CASRERLVVHNEQFF
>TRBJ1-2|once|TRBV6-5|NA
TGTGCTACCCGGTTGGGCTATGGCTACACCTTC
CATRLGYGYTF
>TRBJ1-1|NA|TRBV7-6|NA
TGTGCCAGCAGCCCGGGCGTCTGGACAGTGAACACTGAAGCTTTCTTT
CASSPGVWTVNTEAFF
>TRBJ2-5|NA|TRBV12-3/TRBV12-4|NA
TGTGCCAGCAGTTTTTTTGGGGAGACCCAGTACTTC
CASSFFGETQYF
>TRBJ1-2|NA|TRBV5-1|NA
TGCGCCAGCAGATGGGGGAGTTACACCAGCAGTGGCTACACCTTC
CASRWGSYTSSGYTF
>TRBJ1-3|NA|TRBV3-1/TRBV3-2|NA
TGTGCCAGCAGCCGTGGAGGCGGGGCCTCTGGAAACACCATATATTTT
CASSRGGGASGNTIYF
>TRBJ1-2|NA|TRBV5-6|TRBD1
TGTGCCAGCAGCTGGGACAGGTCGCACTATGGCTACACCTTC
CASSWDRSHYGYTF
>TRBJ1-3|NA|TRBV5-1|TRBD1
TGCGCCAGCACCCCGGGACAGGGGGCAAGTGGAAACACCATATATTTT
CASTPGQGASGNTIYF
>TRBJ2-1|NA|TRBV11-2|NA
TGTGCCAGCAGCCCGACAGACAATGAGCAGTTCTTC
CASSPTDNEQFF
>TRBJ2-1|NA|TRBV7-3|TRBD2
TGTGCCAGCAGCTTAAGGCTAGCGGGGGGCCGCGATGAGCAGTTCTTC
CASSLRLAGGRDEQFF
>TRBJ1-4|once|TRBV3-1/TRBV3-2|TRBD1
TGTGCCAGCAGCCACGCCGGGACAGGCCGGTTTGAAAAACTGTTTTTT
CASSHAGTGRFEKLFF
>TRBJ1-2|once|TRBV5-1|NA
TGCGCCAGCTCTATCGGAGGTGAGGGCTACACCTTC
CASSIGGEGYTF
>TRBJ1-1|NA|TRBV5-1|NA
TGCGCCAGCAGCCCACAGGGCGAGAACACTGAAGCTTTCTTT
CASSPQGENTEAFF
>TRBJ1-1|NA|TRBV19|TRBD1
TGTGCCAGTAGGGGACAGGGTTCGACTGAAGCTTTCTTT
CASRGQGSTEAFF
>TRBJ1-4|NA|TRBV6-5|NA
TGTGCCAGCAAATTAGGCACAGATAATGAAAAACTGTTTTTT
CASKLGTDNEKLFF
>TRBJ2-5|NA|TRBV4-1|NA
TGCGCCAGCAGCCAAGTGGTGGCACCCGAAGAGACCCAGTACTTC
CASSQVVAPEETQYF
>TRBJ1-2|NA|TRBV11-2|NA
TGTGCCAGCAGCTTAGACAGGGAGAGTGGCTACACCTTC
CASSLDRESGYTF
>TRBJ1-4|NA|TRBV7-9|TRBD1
TGTGCCAGCAGCCGGGACAGGGGACAAAATGAAAAACTGTTTTTT
CASSRDRGQNEKLFF
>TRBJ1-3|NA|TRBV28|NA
TGTGCCAGCTCCCGAGGGGGCTCTGGAAACACCATATATTTT
CASSRGGSGNTIYF